This T cell receptor beta chain was profiled in a study of shared T cell receptors in the human thymus. This CDR3 comprises 14 residues. The germline V and J ends were trimmed by 2 bases and 0 bases, with 8 bases remaining between them. Germline values: CDR1 SGHRS, CDR2 YFSETQ. Clones were read by immunoSEQ multiplex PCR, and TCRdb kept only the in-frame ones, dropping some. The table has approximately 660,000 clones, 85% to 90% seen once. This same sample was also taken into another study, of human thymus T cells. In that study: Thymus pieces cut out during corrective heart surgery were the tissue that was used. Gene usage for V and J segments appeared biased in thymic and blood repertoires.

The TCR sequence derives from a boy under two years old with a congenital heart defect. V is TRBV5-1 and J is TRBJ2-5; the D is unclear. Material: thymocytes. CDR3 nucleotide sequence: TGCGCCAGCAGCTTTGGCAACGACCAAGAGACCCAGTACTTC. It codes for CASSFGNDQETQYF.